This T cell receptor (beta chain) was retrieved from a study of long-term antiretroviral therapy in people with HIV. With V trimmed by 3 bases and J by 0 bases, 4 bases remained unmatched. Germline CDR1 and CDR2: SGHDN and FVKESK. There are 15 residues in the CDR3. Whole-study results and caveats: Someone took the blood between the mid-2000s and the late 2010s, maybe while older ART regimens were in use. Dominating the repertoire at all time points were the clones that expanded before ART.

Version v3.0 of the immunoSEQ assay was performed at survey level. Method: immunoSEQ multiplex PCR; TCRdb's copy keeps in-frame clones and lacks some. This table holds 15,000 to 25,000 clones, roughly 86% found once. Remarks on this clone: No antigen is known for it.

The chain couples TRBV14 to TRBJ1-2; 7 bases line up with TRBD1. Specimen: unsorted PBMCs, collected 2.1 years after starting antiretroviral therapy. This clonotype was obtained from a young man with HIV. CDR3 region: CASSQGQFPNYGYTF. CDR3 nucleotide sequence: TGTGCCAGCAGCCAGGGACAGTTCCCTAACTATGGCTACACCTTC.